This T cell receptor (beta chain) derives from a study of spatial heterogeneity in lung cancer. This clonotype was seen more than once but under ten times. Trimming removed 5 bases from V and 0 bases from J, with 10 bases in between. The germline CDR1 and CDR2 sequences are SGHTA and FQGNSA. This CDR3 has 15 residues. MiXCR, applied by TCRdb to the 5' RACE reads, yields one record per CDR3 protein. The sample lists roughly 48,000 distinct CDR3 sequences, less than 5.5% occurring once. Time point defined: sample taken at primary tumor resection. This clonotype was sampled from a male donor with early-stage non-small cell lung cancer. The specimen was PBMCs, collected at surgery. The chain carries TRBV7-2 and TRBJ2-2, with D tentatively TRBD2 (5 bases). In DNA form, the CDR3 reads TGTGCCAGCAGCCGGGGTCCGACGAACACCGGGGAGCTGTTTTTT. It yields the protein CASSRGPTNTGELFF.